The 32 T cell receptor beta chains listed next were all sequenced from one sample in a study of T cell responses to AZD1222 COVID-19 vaccine (dated by TCRdb to about 2021). The sample's time point, from its label and the paper: baseline before first vaccination. The library was built by means of the immunoSEQ multiplex PCR assay. Drawn from immuneACCESS, this table holds only the in-frame rearrangements with V and J called that TCRdb kept. Clones are partly lost; checked studies trace under half to an unresolved V gene and leave the rest unexplained. The sample table holds roughly 150,000 clones, of which approximately 85% were seen once. Under 9.5% of the sample goes to the ten largest clones. The sequences come from peripheral blood, collected on day 0 of AZD1222 vaccination. These receptors all stem from an adult in good health.

V and J are TRBV28 and TRBJ1-2, with D unresolved. V was trimmed by 5 bases and J by 2 bases, leaving 9 bases between them. This CDR3 is 13 amino acids long. Germline V gene sequence: CDR1 MDHEN, CDR2 SYDVKM. The CDR3 region is CASSAQLNYGYTF. The CDR3 nucleotides read TGTGCCAGCAGTGCTCAGTTAAACTATGGCTACACCTTC.

This clone was detected only a few times. The chain employs TRBV4-1 and TRBJ1-5; D possibly corresponds to TRBD1 (6 bases). Germline CDR1 and CDR2: MGHRA and YSYEKL. This CDR3 contains 15 residues. V was clipped by 0 bases and J by 6 bases, with 12 bases between them. This chain's CDR3 is CASSQDQGQPQPQHF. Written as DNA, the CDR3 is TGCGCCAGCAGCCAAGATCAAGGACAGCCTCAGCCCCAGCATTTT.

This clone was recorded a few times. The chain joins TRBV4-1 to TRBJ1-2, with a tentative D call TRBD1 (6 bases). Germline V gene lookup returns CDR1 MGHRA and CDR2 YSYEKL. Trimming cost V 0 bases and J 5 bases, with 13 bases left between them. This CDR3 comprises 15 residues. The CDR3 DNA reads as TGCGCCAGCAGCCAAGAGTGGGGACACTCATATGGCTACACCTTC. Translating it yields CASSQEWGHSYGYTF.

This chain links TRBV5-1 with TRBJ2-3; D call uncertain. V was trimmed by 7 bases and J by 4 bases, leaving 16 bases between them. The CDR3 runs to 14 residues. The germline gives CDR1 SGHRS, CDR2 YFSETQ. The CDR3 reads CASRIMLYADTQYF. CDR3 DNA sequence: TGCGCCAGCCGAATCATGCTTTACGCAGATACGCAGTATTTT.

This clone was seen more than once but under ten times. V gene TRBV9 combines with J gene TRBJ1-3; weak D call: TRBD1 (6 bases). The germline V gene has CDR1 SGDLS and CDR2 YYNGEE. This CDR3 is 13 amino acids long. V lost 4 bases and J 4 bases, leaving 9 bases between the germline ends. The CDR3 region is CASSRGAGNTIYF. DNA of the CDR3: TGTGCCAGCAGCCGGGGGGCCGGAAACACCATATATTTT.

V usage is TRBV5-1 and J usage is TRBJ1-1; TRBD1 agrees at 7 bases. CDR3 length: 14 residues. V shed 4 bases, J shed 3 bases, and the junction held 6 bases outside the gene matches. The germline V gene has CDR1 SGHRS and CDR2 YFSETQ. CDR3 in amino acids: CASSITGADTEAFF. The DNA for the CDR3 is TGCGCCAGCAGCATAACAGGGGCCGACACTGAAGCTTTCTTT.

J is TRBJ2-5 and V is TRBV25-1; D ambiguous. CDR1 and CDR2 from the germline V gene are MGHDK and SYGVNS. The V and J ends lost 1 base and 5 bases respectively, with 5 bases between them. The CDR3 consists of 12 residues. CDR3 loop: CASSEFGETQYF. CDR3 in DNA: TGTGCCAGCAGTGAATTCGGCGAGACCCAGTACTTC. Full variable domain (rest looked up from reference TRBV25-1 and TRBJ2-5): EADIYQTPRYLVIGTGKKITLECSQTMGHDKMYWYQQDPGMELHLIHYSYGVNSTEKGDLSSESTVSRIRTEHFPLTLESARPSHTSQYLCASSEFGETQYFGPGTRLLVL.

The chain employs TRBV6-1 and TRBJ1-3; no reliable D call. There are 16 residues in the CDR3. Trimming left V 2 bases short and J 1 base short, with 12 bases between. Germline V gives CDR1 MNHNS, CDR2 SASEGT. CDR3 nucleotides: TGTGCCAGCAGTGAAACCCCCGAGGTTTCTGGAAACACCATATATTTT. Encoded protein: CASSETPEVSGNTIYF.

V usage is TRBV6-5 and J usage is TRBJ2-3; D call uncertain. Germline V CDR1 and CDR2: MNHEY, SVGAGI. Trimming took off 0 bases at V and 0 bases at J, with 7 bases between the two ends. CDR3 length: 15 amino acids. The CDR3, as DNA: TGTGCCAGCAGTTACTCGGGCCCGAGCACAGATACGCAGTATTTT. It codes for CASSYSGPSTDTQYF.

The chain's CDR3 is CASSLSWDASYEQYF. The CDR3 DNA follows: TGTGCCAGCAGTTTATCGTGGGACGCGTCCTACGAGCAGTACTTC. The chain recombines TRBV27 with TRBJ2-7, with D perhaps being TRBD1 or TRBD2 (5 bases each). The germline V gene encodes CDR1 MNHEY and CDR2 SMNVEV (reference sequence). The CDR3 covers 15 residues. V lost 0 bases to trimming and J lost 1 base, with 10 bases between them.

The gene calls are TRBV7-9 and TRBJ2-5, with D perhaps TRBD1 (5 bases). Trimming stripped 2 bases from V and 2 bases from J, with 9 bases between. The CDR3 contains 14 residues. The germline V gene encodes CDR1 SEHNR and CDR2 FQNEAQ (reference sequence). The CDR3 DNA is TGTGCCAGCAGCTTAAGGACACTACAAGAGACCCAGTACTTC. Translating gives CASSLRTLQETQYF.

The gene calls are TRBV7-9 and TRBJ2-7; tentatively, D is TRBD1 (6 bases). Trimming removed 5 bases from V and 5 bases from J, with 22 bases in between. The germline CDR1 and CDR2 sequences are SEHNR and FQNEAQ (reference sequence). This CDR3 is built from 16 residues. The CDR3 sequence is CASSGTGQNANHEQYF. The CDR3 DNA sequence: TGTGCCAGCAGCGGGACCGGACAGAACGCCAACCACGAGCAGTACTTC.

In this sample, this clone is medium-sized. The chain recombines TRBV12-3 or TRBV12-4 with TRBJ1-2; TRBD1 might be the D (6 bases). The CDR3 is 10 amino acids. V was shortened by 8 bases and J by 14 bases, with 15 bases between the two germline ends. The DNA for the CDR3 is TGTGCCAGCGGCCCGGACAGAGCTACCTTC. It codes for CASGPDRATF.

The chain couples TRBV24-1 to TRBJ2-2, with a weak D call TRBD2 (6 bases). The CDR3 sequence is 13 residues long. CDR1 KGHDR and CDR2 SFDVKD come from the germline V gene. V lost 5 bases and J lost 5, with 8 bases in between. The CDR3 nucleotides are TGTGCCACCAGTGTCGGGGGAACCGGGGAGCTGTTTTTT. Its translation: CATSVGGTGELFF.

The chain joins TRBV5-6 to TRBJ1-2, with 7 bases lining up with TRBD1. J lost 2 bases, V lost 7 bases, and 5 bases had no gene match. Looked up from germline, CDR1 is SGHDT and CDR2 is YYEEEE. This CDR3 has 13 residues. The CDR3 DNA reads TGTGCCAGCTACGGACAGGCCAACTATGGCTACACCTTC. Residues: CASYGQANYGYTF. The full variable domain, its missing parts supplied by reference TRBV5-6 and TRBJ1-2, is DAGVTQSPTHLIKTRGQQVTLRCSPKSGHDTVSWYQQALGQGPQFIFQYYEEEERQRGNFPDRFSGHQFPNYSSELNVNALLLGDSALYLCASYGQANYGYTFGSGTRLTVV.

This clone was counted a single time. This chain connects TRBV5-6 to TRBJ1-4; no clear D. Germline V gene data show CDR1 as SGHDT and CDR2 as YYEEEE. V was trimmed by 5 bases and J by 5 bases, leaving 13 bases between them. CDR3 length equals 14 residues. The CDR3 region is CASSLRAPNEKLFF. The CDR3, as DNA: TGTGCCAGCAGTCTTCGGGCTCCAAATGAAAAACTGTTTTTT.

The chain carries TRBV13 and TRBJ2-5; tentatively, D is TRBD2 (5 bases). CDR1 PRHDT and CDR2 FYEKMQ come from the germline V gene (reference sequence). V gave up 4 bases and J gave up 0 bases, with 9 bases separating them. The CDR3 sequence is 14 residues long. The CDR3: CASSSRGNQETQYF. The DNA of the CDR3 is TGTGCCAGCAGCTCTCGGGGAAACCAAGAGACCCAGTACTTC.

This chain uses TRBV15 with TRBJ2-5, with 13 bases identical to TRBD2. Germline V gene sequence: CDR1 LNHNV, CDR2 YYDKDF (reference sequence). V lost 1 base, J lost 0 bases, and 11 bases stayed unmatched. This CDR3 has 20 amino acids. CDR3: CATSRGGATSGRLHQETQYF. Here the CDR3 DNA reads TGTGCCACCAGCAGAGGGGGGGCGACTAGCGGGAGGCTGCACCAAGAGACCCAGTACTTC.

The chain carries TRBV28 and TRBJ2-3; D remains ambiguous. V was clipped by 5 bases and J by 0 bases, with 6 bases between them. The CDR3 extends over 13 amino acids. Germline V gene data show CDR1 as MDHEN and CDR2 as SYDVKM. The CDR3 nucleotides are TGTGCCAGCAGTAGTGGGAGCACAGATACGCAGTATTTT. Protein product: CASSSGSTDTQYF.

The chain uses TRBV27 and TRBJ2-3; 7 nucleotides align to TRBD1. Germline trimming cut 4 bases from V and 2 bases from J; bases unmatched to any gene: 6. Germline V lookup: CDR1 MNHEY, CDR2 SMNVEV (reference sequence). This CDR3 contains 15 residues. The DNA for the CDR3 is TGTGCCAGCAGTTCTCGACAGGGAGCCACAGATACGCAGTATTTT. Protein sequence: CASSSRQGATDTQYF.

A single count supports this clone. The chain is built from TRBV28 and TRBJ2-3; no clear D. Germline CDR1 reads MDHEN; CDR2 reads SYDVKM. The germline V and J ends were trimmed by 2 bases and 3 bases, with 3 bases remaining between them. CDR3 size: 12 residues. The CDR3 sequence: CASSLMTDTQYF. The CDR3 DNA reads as TGTGCCAGCAGTTTAATGACAGATACGCAGTATTTT. The whole variable domain, filled in from reference TRBV28 and TRBJ2-3, reads DVKVTQSSRYLVKRTGEKVFLECVQDMDHENMFWYRQDPGLGLRLIYFSYDVKMKEKGDIPEGYSVSREKKERFSLILESASTNQTSMYLCASSLMTDTQYFGPGTRLTVL.

V usage is TRBV7-9 and J usage is TRBJ1-3; D gene ambiguous. CDR1 and CDR2 from the germline V gene are SEHNR and FQNEAQ (reference sequence). The CDR3 loop spans 12 amino acids. V was shortened by 8 bases and J by 4 bases, with 9 bases between the two germline ends. CDR3 sequence: CASGPLGNTIYF. Here the CDR3 DNA reads TGTGCCAGCGGTCCTCTCGGAAACACCATATATTTT. Looking up the rest from reference TRBV7-9 and TRBJ1-3 gives the full variable domain: DTGVSQNPRHKITKRGQNVTFRCDPISEHNRLYWYRQTLGQGPEFLTYFQNEAQLEKSRLLSDRFSAERPKGSFSTLEIQRTEQGDSAMYLCASGPLGNTIYFGEGSWLTVV.

The chain joins TRBV23-1 to TRBJ1-1; a possible D gene is TRBD1 (6 bases). TRBV23-1 is assigned to the ORF class and has an uncertain function. The CDR3 consists of 15 residues. Deletions cut 0 bases from V and 2 bases from J, with 10 bases between. CDR3 bases: TGCGCCAGCAGTCAATCGGGCAGGGGAAACACTGAAGCTTTCTTT. It yields the protein CASSQSGRGNTEAFF.

The CDR3 protein is CASSVYGTGREQYF. The CDR3 bases are TGTGCCAGCAGCGTTTACGGGACAGGGCGCGAGCAGTACTTC. The chain employs TRBV9 and TRBJ2-7; 9 positions match TRBD1. Per germline, CDR1 SGDLS and CDR2 YYNGEE. This CDR3 has 14 residues. V lost 2 bases and J lost 6; bases outside the gene matches: 6.

V gene TRBV7-9 combines with J gene TRBJ1-2, with D perhaps TRBD1 (5 bases). Trimming pared 0 bases from V and 5 bases from J, leaving 13 bases between. CDR3 size: 15 residues. The germline CDR1 and CDR2 sequences are SEHNR and FQNEAQ (reference sequence). CDR3 in DNA: TGTGCCAGCAGCTTAGCGGACAAGGGGATTTATGGCTACACCTTC. It yields the protein CASSLADKGIYGYTF.

The chain has TRBV30 and TRBJ1-2; D is ambiguous. The CDR3 covers 12 residues. Germline V lookup: CDR1 GTSNPN, CDR2 SVGIG (reference sequence). V was cut by 0 bases and J by 4 bases, with 6 bases left in between. CDR3 in DNA: TGTGCCTGGAGTGTAAACAGCTATGGCTACACCTTC. The encoded protein is CAWSVNSYGYTF. Complete variable domain (other parts from reference TRBV30 and TRBJ1-2): SQTIHQWPATLVQPVGSPLSLECTVEGTSNPNLYWYRQAAGRGLQLLFYSVGIGQISSEVPQNLSASRPQDRQFILSSKKLLLSDSGFYLCAWSVNSYGYTFGSGTRLTVV.

The rearrangement uses TRBV18 and TRBJ2-3; 9 nucleotides line up with TRBD1. The germline V gene encodes CDR1 KGHSH and CDR2 LQKENI. The CDR3 is 14 amino acids. The V and J ends lost 3 bases and 6 bases, in that order; junction bases with no gene match: 4. CDR3 sequence reads: CASSPGTGLDTQYF. The CDR3, as DNA: TGTGCCAGCTCACCCGGGACAGGGTTGGATACGCAGTATTTT.

This clone was detected once. The CDR3 DNA reads as TGCAGTGCTAGAGGGGGGAACACCATATATTTT. Translating it yields CSARGGNTIYF. This chain links TRBV20-1 with TRBJ1-3; TRBD1 might be the D (5 bases). This CDR3 contains 11 residues. Trimming cost V 1 base and J 7 bases, with 5 bases left between them. The germline V gene encodes CDR1 DFQATT and CDR2 SNEGSKA (reference sequence).

The chain employs TRBV2 and TRBJ2-6; D call uncertain. This CDR3 has 15 residues. The V and J ends lost 3 bases and 4 bases respectively, with 10 bases between them. The germline V gene encodes CDR1 SNHLY and CDR2 FYNNEI. The CDR3 reads CASSDDAMGANVLTF. The CDR3 DNA reads as TGTGCCAGCAGTGACGACGCGATGGGGGCCAACGTCCTGACTTTC.

This chain links TRBV5-1 with TRBJ1-1, with no clear D. Germline CDR1 SGHRS, CDR2 YFSETQ. This CDR3 spans 14 amino acids. V lost 0 bases and J 4 bases, leaving 10 bases between the germline ends. The CDR3 DNA is TGCGCCAGCAGCTTGGCCGGGGAGGGCACTGAAGCTTTCTTT. It codes for CASSLAGEGTEAFF.

The gene calls are TRBV5-1 and TRBJ2-7; 11 bases are a match to TRBD2. This CDR3 is 14 amino acids long. Trimming removed 3 bases from V and 3 bases from J; junction bases left unmatched: 2. Germline assignment: CDR1 SGHRS and CDR2 YFSETQ. The CDR3 DNA follows: TGCGCCAGCAGCTCCGGGACTAGCGGCTACGAGCAGTACTTC. This sequence encodes CASSSGTSGYEQYF.

V usage is TRBV27 and J usage is TRBJ2-7, with D maybe TRBD1 (5 bases). The CDR3 totals 14 residues. Germline CDR1 reads MNHEY; CDR2 reads SMNVEV (reference sequence). The V end lost 2 bases, the J end lost 0 bases, and 8 bases lay between the germline ends. DNA for the CDR3: TGTGCCAGCAGTTTAGACAGACGCTCCTACGAGCAGTACTTC. Translated: CASSLDRRSYEQYF.